The entry below gives a single T cell receptor (beta chain) sequence along with its context. The antigen is not known. This table comes from immunoSEQ multiplex PCR, and its TCRdb copy is limited to in-frame clones, with some not included. The sample lists millions of clones, over 85% seen once, with 0.13% in the top ten. The source of the sample is a study of shared clonotypes between healthy human individuals. Study-level findings and limits: An effect of sequencing depth on clonotype sharing among donors was expected.

The receptor was isolated from a man aged 18 to 29 in good health. The material sequenced was naive CD4+ T cells sorted from blood. As for subset: CD45RA+ positively selected.

CDR3 sequence (DNA): TGTGCCAGCACCGAACCGACAGGGGGTCCTAATTCACCCCTCCACTTT. Protein: CASTEPTGGPNSPLHF. The rearrangement links TRBV28 to TRBJ1-6, with TRBD1 matching over 9 bases. V shed 7 bases and J 6 bases; nucleotides not matched to a gene: 10. Germline loops: CDR1 MDHEN, CDR2 SYDVKM. The CDR3 is 16 amino acids. The full variable domain, its missing parts supplied by reference TRBV28 and TRBJ1-6, is DVKVTQSSRYLVKRTGEKVFLECVQDMDHENMFWYRQDPGLGLRLIYFSYDVKMKEKGDIPEGYSVSREKKERFSLILESASTNQTSMYLCASTEPTGGPNSPLHFGNGTRLTVT.